This TCR beta chain was observed in a study of response to subunit inactivated influenza vaccine. Study outcomes and limitations: T cells newly recruited by each seasonal influenza vaccination are few, the authors suggested.

The germline V gene encodes CDR1 LGHDT and CDR2 YNNKEL (reference sequence). V was shortened by 4 bases and J by 3 bases, with 16 bases between the two germline ends. This CDR3 is built from 16 residues. One entry per CDR3 protein, called by TCRdb with MiXCR from the RT-PCR reads. Here the sample spans about 530,000 distinct CDR3 sequences, roughly 13% being singletons. A word on this clonotype: What it recognizes is unknown.

The chain carries TRBV3-1 and TRBJ2-1, with D possibly being TRBD1 or TRBD2 (7 bases each). The sample consisted of PBMCs from blood, taken 45 days after vaccination. This TCR came from a man aged 50 to 60 who received an inactivated influenza vaccine. The CDR3 spells CASSPWGGGDYNEQFF. CDR3 in DNA: TGTGCCAGCAGCCCTTGGGGAGGGGGCGACTACAATGAGCAGTTCTTC.